What follows describes a single TCR beta chain. Its antigen is currently unknown. This entry comes from a study of cytomegalovirus exposure and HLA in healthy donors. Study-level findings and limits: Researchers catalogued over 150 TCR beta chains as cytomegalovirus-associated.

The PCR had 60 Vbeta and 13 Jbeta primers. This table comes from immunoSEQ multiplex PCR, and its TCRdb copy is limited to in-frame clones, with some not included. The sample includes 150,000 to 180,000 clones, more than 70% seen only once; the top ten take roughly 5.3%. Sample: PBMCs. The origin of this receptor is a woman aged 40 to 55 in good health and CMV-seropositive.

This CDR3 is CASSLGGSGIYEQYF. CDR3 bases: TGTGCCAGCAGCTTAGGCGGGTCGGGAATCTACGAGCAGTACTTC. The chain combines TRBV11-3 with TRBJ2-7; perhaps TRBD2 as D (5 bases). The CDR3 consists of 15 residues. V was pared by 1 base and J by 3 bases, with 13 bases between. The germline V gene has CDR1 SGHNT and CDR2 YENEEA.